This T cell receptor (beta chain) comes out of a study of technical replicates of blood from a few donors. TCRdb keeps only in-frame clones here, not all; method: immunoSEQ multiplex PCR. The data contain 65,000 to 90,000 clones, around 93% of them seen just once; the ten biggest clones take up approximately 0.25%. Germline V gene data show CDR1 as DFQATT and CDR2 as SNEGSKA (reference sequence). The CDR3 extends over 11 amino acids. Trimming cost V 1 base and J 3 bases, with 4 bases left between them. The chain joins TRBV20-1 to TRBJ2-7; D is undetermined. The clonotype originates from a human donor in good health. Specimen: T cells isolated from PBMCs. CDR3 bases: TGCAGTGCTAGAGCAGGCTACGAGCAGTACTTC. It encodes CSARAGYEQYF.